This entry lists 32 T cell receptor beta chains sequenced from one sample in a study of blood T cell repertoires in COVID-19. Assay used: immunoSEQ multiplex PCR; TCRdb lists only in-frame clones, some missing. The sample lists about 190,000 clones, under 85% occurring once. The sample taken for sequencing was peripheral blood. The origin of the receptors is a man aged 60 to 75 with active or convalescent COVID-19.

The chain links TRBV6-1 to TRBJ1-2, with 8 bases matching TRBD1. The CDR3 extends over 15 amino acids. Germline V gives CDR1 MNHNS, CDR2 SASEGT. J gave up 4 bases and V 0 bases, and 4 bases lay outside the gene matches. CDR3 region: CASSEAAGGIYGYTF. CDR3 in DNA: TGTGCCAGCAGTGAAGCGGCAGGGGGCATCTATGGCTACACCTTC.

The chain links TRBV5-6 to TRBJ2-5, with D hard to call. CDR3 length equals 12 residues. Germline lookup yields CDR1 SGHDT and CDR2 YYEEEE. The germline V and J ends were trimmed by 2 bases and 4 bases, with 6 bases remaining between them. The DNA for the CDR3 is TGTGCCAGCAGCTTATATCGAGAGACCCAGTACTTC. Translated, it gives CASSLYRETQYF.

The genes are TRBV7-2 and TRBJ1-2, with 7 bases aligning to TRBD1. The CDR3 runs 15 residues. The junction had 8 bases not matched to a gene; V was cut back by 3 bases and J by 4 bases. Germline V lookup: CDR1 SGHTA, CDR2 FQGNSA. The CDR3 loop reads CASSLARQGPYGYTF. The CDR3 DNA follows: TGTGCCAGCAGCTTGGCGAGACAGGGTCCCTATGGCTACACCTTC.

This clone has a handful of counts. The CDR3 sequence: CASRQGASSGELFF. The CDR3 region has the DNA TGTGCCAGCAGACAGGGGGCATCCAGCGGGGAGCTGTTTTTT. The V and J genes are TRBV28 and TRBJ2-2; the match to TRBD1 covers 9 bases. Germline V lookup: CDR1 MDHEN, CDR2 SYDVKM. Trimming cost V 6 bases and J 7 bases; bases outside gene matches: 6. The CDR3 has 14 residues.

This chain links TRBV28 with TRBJ1-1; D remains unclear. The CDR3 extends over 11 amino acids. The germline CDR1 and CDR2 sequences are MDHEN and SYDVKM. V gave up 10 bases and J gave up 11 bases, with 17 bases separating them. The CDR3 DNA sequence: TGTGCCACCAACCTCGGTGAGAGGGCTTTCTTT. Residues: CATNLGERAFF.

This chain uses TRBV5-6 with TRBJ1-2; 8 bases are shared with TRBD1. With V trimmed by 2 bases and J by 4 bases, 10 bases remained unmatched. The CDR3 runs to 16 residues. From germline, CDR1 is SGHDT and CDR2 YYEEEE. The chain's CDR3 is CASSFGRGRSGYGYTF. CDR3 nucleotide sequence: TGTGCCAGCAGCTTCGGCAGGGGGCGATCTGGCTATGGCTACACCTTC.

The count of this clone is one. The chain links TRBV27 to TRBJ2-1; TRBD2 aligns across 7 bases. Germline lookup yields CDR1 MNHEY and CDR2 SMNVEV (reference sequence). CDR3 length: 14 amino acids. The V segment lost 3 bases and the J segment 7 bases; nucleotides outside the gene matches: 6. The CDR3 DNA follows: TGTGCCAGCAGTTTCCTAGCGGAAGCGAATGAGCAGTTCTTC. It codes for CASSFLAEANEQFF.

This chain connects TRBV19 to TRBJ2-6; D possibly corresponds to TRBD1 (5 bases). This CDR3 has 12 residues. Germline V gene lookup returns CDR1 LNHDA and CDR2 SQIVND (reference sequence). The ends were cut back, 10 bases at V and 5 bases at J, with 9 bases in the middle. The CDR3 sequence is CATGYRANVLTF. CDR3 nucleotides: TGTGCCACAGGGTATAGGGCCAACGTCCTGACTTTC.

The chain recombines TRBV7-2 with TRBJ2-7; D is ambiguous. This CDR3 has 13 amino acids. Deletions cut 5 bases from V and 3 bases from J, with 11 bases between. CDR1 SGHTA and CDR2 FQGNSA come from the germline V gene. As DNA, the CDR3 is TGTGCCAGCAGCCGTCTAGAACTCTACGAGCAGTACTTC. It yields the protein CASSRLELYEQYF.

This chain joins TRBV2 and TRBJ1-5, with a tentative D call TRBD1 (6 bases). CDR3 size: 17 residues. The V gene lost 5 bases and the J gene lost 2 bases, with 19 bases spanning the gap. In germline, CDR1 is SNHLY, CDR2 FYNNEI. CDR3 in amino acids: CASSPGWGRGGNQPQHF. DNA for the CDR3: TGTGCCAGCAGTCCCGGGTGGGGCAGGGGTGGCAATCAGCCCCAGCATTTT.

V is TRBV7-9 and J is TRBJ2-2; a possible D gene is TRBD1 (6 bases). Trimming took 1 base from V and 7 from J, leaving 13 bases between them. Germline V gives CDR1 SEHNR, CDR2 FQNEAQ (reference sequence). The CDR3 extends over 15 amino acids. The CDR3 loop reads CASSLGYREGGELFF. CDR3 bases: TGTGCCAGCAGCTTAGGATACAGGGAAGGCGGGGAGCTGTTTTTT.

The rearrangement joins TRBV4-3 to TRBJ2-3, with D perhaps matching TRBD2 (6 bases). CDR3 length equals 13 residues. Deletions cut 1 base from V and 5 bases from J, with 7 bases between. The germline CDR1 and CDR2 sequences are LGHNA and YSLEER. As DNA, the CDR3 is TGCGCCAGCAGCCAAGGGAGGGGAGATACGCAGTATTTT. Translated, it gives CASSQGRGDTQYF.

The rearrangement links TRBV29-1 to TRBJ1-1, with 7 bases fitting TRBD1. V lost 6 bases, J lost 6 bases, and 10 bases stayed unmatched. Per the germline V gene, CDR1 is SQVTM and CDR2 is ANQGSEA. CDR3 size: 13 residues. CDR3 bases: TGCAGCGTGGCAAACAGGGGTTCCCCTGAAGCTTTCTTT. It codes for CSVANRGSPEAFF.

The V gene is TRBV4-3, the J gene TRBJ1-4; no reliable D call. Germline assignment: CDR1 LGHNA and CDR2 YSLEER. Trimming stripped 0 bases from V and 5 bases from J, with 10 bases between. The CDR3 contains 15 residues. Here the CDR3 reads CASSQDGRGNEKLFF. The CDR3 nucleotides read TGCGCCAGCAGCCAAGATGGTAGAGGGAATGAAAAACTGTTTTTT.

This sequence joins TRBV25-1 and TRBJ2-5, with unresolved D. The V end was cut by 5 bases, the J end by 0 bases, with 7 bases between. CDR3 length equals 13 residues. CDR1 MGHDK and CDR2 SYGVNS come from the germline V gene. CDR3: CASSPVYQETQYF. DNA for the CDR3: TGTGCCAGCAGTCCAGTGTACCAAGAGACCCAGTACTTC.

V gene TRBV5-6 combines with J gene TRBJ2-7; TRBD2 aligns across 7 bases. This CDR3 is built from 16 residues. From germline, CDR1 is SGHDT and CDR2 YYEEEE. J lost 5 bases, V lost 2 bases, and 13 bases had no gene match. The CDR3 DNA sequence: TGTGCCAGCAGCTTAAAGCTCGGGGGAGGGCCGCACGAGCAGTACTTC. Its protein product is CASSLKLGGGPHEQYF.

The CDR3 loop is CASHPEKLFF. In nucleotides, the CDR3 is TGCGCCAGCCATCCTGAAAAACTGTTTTTT. The chain carries TRBV5-1 and TRBJ1-4; D unclear. The CDR3 is 10 amino acids. The germline V gene has CDR1 SGHRS and CDR2 YFSETQ. V was shortened by 7 bases and J by 7 bases, with 5 bases between the two germline ends.

The V call is TRBV27, the J call TRBJ2-2, with unresolved D. The CDR3 is made up of 17 amino acids. With 0 bases removed from V and 0 bases from J, the gap between germline ends came to 11 bases. CDR1 and CDR2 from the germline V gene are MNHEY and SMNVEV (reference sequence). In DNA, the CDR3 is TGTGCCAGCAGTTTATCTTCAAGCTCGTCGAACACCGGGGAGCTGTTTTTT. This encodes CASSLSSSSSNTGELFF.

In this sample, this clone turned up a few times. The chain combines TRBV11-2 with TRBJ2-2; weak D call: TRBD1 (7 bases). V lost 5 bases and J 6 bases, leaving 10 bases between the germline ends. This CDR3 has 13 residues. From germline, CDR1 is SGHAT and CDR2 FQNNGV. CDR3 coding DNA: TGTGCCAGCAGCGGAGGGGGCTCCGGGGAGCTGTTTTTT. Translating gives CASSGGGSGELFF.

The rearrangement links TRBV3-1 (or the pseudogene TRBV3-2) to TRBJ2-7; D gene uncertain. The germline gives CDR1 LGHDT, CDR2 YNNKEL (reference sequence). The length of the CDR3 is 15 residues. With 4 bases removed from V and 2 bases from J, the gap between germline ends came to 15 bases. The CDR3 loop is CASSLSGLGPYEQYF. The CDR3 region has the DNA TGTGCCAGCAGCCTTTCCGGGTTGGGTCCCTACGAGCAGTACTTC.

The chain uses TRBV7-3 and TRBJ2-2; D is ambiguous. Per the germline V gene, CDR1 is SGHTA and CDR2 is FQGTGA. V lost 2 bases to trimming and J lost 2 bases, with 6 bases between them. The CDR3 runs 14 residues. CDR3 coding DNA: TGTGCCAGCAGCTTATTGGGCAACACCGGGGAGCTGTTTTTT. The encoded protein is CASSLLGNTGELFF.

The chain couples TRBV28 to TRBJ1-2; 8 bases match TRBD1. The CDR3 totals 15 residues. Trimming removed 3 bases from V and 4 bases from J; junction bases left unmatched: 7. Germline V gene data show CDR1 as MDHEN and CDR2 as SYDVKM. CDR3 amino acids: CASSFPNRGAYGYTF. The CDR3 coding sequence is TGTGCCAGCAGTTTCCCGAACAGGGGGGCCTATGGCTACACCTTC.

The chain carries TRBV4-3 and TRBJ2-2; TRBD2 matches 10 bases. CDR3 size: 19 residues. Trimming took 1 base from V and 0 from J; bases not matched to a gene: 8. CDR1 is LGHNA and CDR2 is YSLEER in the germline V gene. For the CDR3, the DNA is TGCGCCAGCAGCCAAGTGAGCGGGAGGGCCCCCGCGAACACCGGGGAGCTGTTTTTT. Its translation: CASSQVSGRAPANTGELFF.

V usage is TRBV18 and J usage is TRBJ2-4; possible D gene TRBD2, 5 bases. V was trimmed by 4 bases and J by 5 bases, leaving 9 bases between them. CDR3 length equals 13 residues. Germline V gene lookup returns CDR1 KGHSH and CDR2 LQKENI. CDR3 residues: CASSRRGENIQYF. The CDR3 bases are TGTGCCAGCTCACGACGGGGTGAAAACATTCAGTACTTC.

This chain connects TRBV7-3 to TRBJ2-7, with 11 nucleotides matching TRBD2. CDR1 SGHTA and CDR2 FQGTGA come from the germline V gene. Germline trimming cut 5 bases from V and 2 bases from J; bases unmatched to any gene: 14. The CDR3 length is 18 residues. The CDR3 loop reads CASSPGLAGLLPTYEQYF. CDR3 sequence (DNA): TGTGCCAGCAGCCCCGGACTAGCGGGTCTCCTCCCTACCTACGAGCAGTACTTC.

The J gene is TRBJ2-1, the V gene TRBV20-1, with D tentatively TRBD2 (5 bases). Germline CDR1 and CDR2: DFQATT and SNEGSKA (reference sequence). The CDR3 consists of 11 residues. V gave up 6 bases and J gave up 7 bases, with 10 bases separating them. CDR3 coding DNA: TGCAGTGCCCCTAGGGAGAATGAGCAGTTCTTC. Amino acid sequence: CSAPRENEQFF.

The chain carries TRBV6-5 and TRBJ2-7, with a possible D match to TRBD2 (5 bases). The CDR3 has 11 amino acids. V was trimmed by 8 bases and J by 2 bases, leaving 7 bases between them. The germline gives CDR1 MNHEY, CDR2 SVGAGI. The CDR3 DNA sequence: TGTGCCAGCGGAGGCCCCTACGAGCAGTACTTC. Protein: CASGGPYEQYF.

The chain is built from TRBV18 and TRBJ2-1; 7 positions match TRBD2. Unmatched junction bases numbered 5, after V lost 2 bases and J lost 4 bases. CDR1 and CDR2 (germline): KGHSH, LQKENI. CDR3 size: 15 residues. For the CDR3, the DNA is TGTGCCAGCTCACCATGGGGGGAGGGATACAATGAGCAGTTCTTC. Translated, it gives CASSPWGEGYNEQFF.

V and J are TRBV6-6 and TRBJ2-7; TRBD2 aligns across 11 bases. Germline values: CDR1 MNHNY, CDR2 SVGAGI (reference sequence). The CDR3 contains 15 residues. Germline trimming cut 0 bases from V and 3 bases from J; bases unmatched to any gene: 1. CDR3 residues: CASSYSTSGNYEQYF. CDR3 in DNA: TGTGCCAGCAGTTACTCGACTAGCGGGAACTACGAGCAGTACTTC.

The chain recombines TRBV6-5 with TRBJ2-4; TRBD2 agrees at 8 bases. The CDR3 spans 14 residues. J lost 3 bases, V lost 8 bases, and 6 bases had no gene match. CDR1 MNHEY and CDR2 SVGAGI come from the germline V gene. This chain's CDR3 is CASSREGGKNIQYF. The CDR3 nucleotides are TGTGCCAGCTCTCGGGAGGGTGGCAAAAACATTCAGTACTTC.

This rearrangement joins TRBV24-1 to TRBJ2-3; 9 nucleotides match TRBD1. CDR3 length: 17 amino acids. CDR1 is KGHDR, CDR2 SFDVKD, per germline. Losses at the gene ends were 7 bases for V and 0 bases for J; bases not matched to a gene: 10. Here the CDR3 DNA reads TGTGCCACCAGAGGAGGAGGCGGACAGGGGAGCACAGATACGCAGTATTTT. Translation gives CATRGGGGQGSTDTQYF.

This clone was counted a few times. The rearrangement joins TRBV18 to TRBJ1-6; D is unresolved. This CDR3 spans 15 amino acids. The V gene's germline CDR1 is KGHSH and CDR2 LQKENI. The V and J ends lost 2 bases and 9 bases respectively, with 14 bases between them. The CDR3 DNA follows: TGTGCCAGCTCACCAGAGGGCGCAGGCGCTTCACCCCTCCACTTT. Its translation: CASSPEGAGASPLHF.